These 2 T cell receptor beta chains originate from one sample sequenced in a study of immune evolution from preneoplasia to lung adenocarcinoma. Profiled with immunoSEQ multiplex PCR; TCRdb holds only in-frame clones, not every one. The sample consists of fewer than 4,500 clones, 70% to 90% of them appearing once. The sample comprised FFPE invasive lung adenocarcinoma tissue. Every receptor here comes from a person aged 50-59 years with lung adenocarcinoma.

The gene calls are TRBV16 and TRBJ1-4, with D possibly being TRBD1 (5 bases). Trimming removed 1 base at V and 12 bases at J, with 12 bases between. The germline gives CDR1 KGHSY, CDR2 FQNENV. The CDR3 runs to 13 residues. The CDR3 spells CASSQLGDTQLFF. DNA for the CDR3: TGTGCCAGCAGCCAATTGGGGGATACTCAACTGTTTTTT.

This CDR3 is CSVIFTSYEQYF. The CDR3 DNA follows: TGCAGCGTGATTTTTACCTCCTACGAGCAGTACTTC. The chain recombines TRBV29-1 with TRBJ2-7; D not resolved. The CDR3 sequence is 12 residues long. Trimming stripped 6 bases from V and 0 bases from J, with 9 bases between. CDR1 is SQVTM, CDR2 ANQGSEA, per germline.